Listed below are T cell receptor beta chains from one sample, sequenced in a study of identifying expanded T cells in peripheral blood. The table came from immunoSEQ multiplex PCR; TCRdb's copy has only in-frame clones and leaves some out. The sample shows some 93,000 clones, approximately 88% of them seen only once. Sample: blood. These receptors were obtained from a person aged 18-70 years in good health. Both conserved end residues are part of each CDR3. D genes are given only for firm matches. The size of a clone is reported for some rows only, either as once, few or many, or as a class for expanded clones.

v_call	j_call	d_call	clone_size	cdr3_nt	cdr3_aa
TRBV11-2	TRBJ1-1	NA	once	TGTGCCAGCAGCGCGTACCGGACGGTGGCTTTCTTT	CASSAYRTVAFF
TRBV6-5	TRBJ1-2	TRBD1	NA	TGTGCCAGCAGGCCACAGGGGCTTGGCTACACCTTC	CASRPQGLGYTF
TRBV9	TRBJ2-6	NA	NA	TGTGCCAGCAGCCCCACCTCGGGGTCGGCGATGGGGGCCAACGTCCTGACTTTC	CASSPTSGSAMGANVLTF
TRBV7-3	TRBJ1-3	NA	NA	TGTGCCAGCAGCTTAGGGGGATCTGGAAACACCATATATTTT	CASSLGGSGNTIYF
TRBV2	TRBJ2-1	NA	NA	TGTGCCAGCAGTGAGCGCCAGCTCTACAATGAGCAGTTCTTC	CASSERQLYNEQFF
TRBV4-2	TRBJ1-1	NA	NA	TGTGCCAGCAGGAGAGGGGGTAGCCTGGGGACTGAAGCTTTCTTT	CASRRGGSLGTEAFF
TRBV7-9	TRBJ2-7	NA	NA	TGTGCCGAGGGCCCTAATCTGGTCGAGCAGTACTTC	CAEGPNLVEQYF
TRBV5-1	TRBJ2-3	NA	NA	TGCGCCAGCAGCTTGGGACTAGTCCTCACAGATACGCAGTATTTT	CASSLGLVLTDTQYF
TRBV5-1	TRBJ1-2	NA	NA	TGTGCCAGCAACCAGGCAAGATATGGCTACACCTTC	CASNQARYGYTF
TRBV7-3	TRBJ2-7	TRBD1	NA	TGTGCCAGCAGCCGAATGGGACAGTCCTACGAGCAGTACTTC	CASSRMGQSYEQYF
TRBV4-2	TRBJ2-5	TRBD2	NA	TGTGCCAGCAGCCTTAGCGGGGGGGCCTACGAGACCCAGTACTTC	CASSLSGGAYETQYF
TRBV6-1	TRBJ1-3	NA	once	TGTGCCAGCAGTGTCATAGCCTCTGGAAACACCATATATTTT	CASSVIASGNTIYF
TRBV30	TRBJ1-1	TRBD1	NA	TGTGCCTTTGGACAGGGGCACAACCCCCGGAACACTGAAGCTTTCTTT	CAFGQGHNPRNTEAFF
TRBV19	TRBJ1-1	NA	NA	TGTGCCAGTACTCTAGGGAGGACTGAAGCTTTCTTT	CASTLGRTEAFF
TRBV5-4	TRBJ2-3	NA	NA	TGTGCCAGCAGCTTGGGGGGCCCCCGGGGAGATACGCAGTATTTT	CASSLGGPRGDTQYF
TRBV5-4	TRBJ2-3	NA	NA	TGTGCCAGCAGCTTGCTACAGCCTACAGATACGCAGTATTTT	CASSLLQPTDTQYF
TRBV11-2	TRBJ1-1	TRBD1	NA	TGTGCCAGCGCGGGGACAGGATCGATGAACACTGAAGCTTTCTTT	CASAGTGSMNTEAFF
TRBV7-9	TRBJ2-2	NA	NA	TGTGCCAGCAGCTTAGGAACCGGGGAGCTGTTTTTT	CASSLGTGELFF
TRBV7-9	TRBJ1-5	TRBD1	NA	TGTGCCAGCAGCTTAGGACAGGGGATTAGCAATCAGCCCCAGCATTTT	CASSLGQGISNQPQHF
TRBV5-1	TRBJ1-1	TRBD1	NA	TGCGCCAGCAGCTTGAGGGACAGGGGCACTGAAGCTTTCTTT	CASSLRDRGTEAFF
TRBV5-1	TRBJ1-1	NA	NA	TGCGCCAGCAGCTTGGTTCGGGGGGCAGGGATGAACACTGAAGCTTTCTTT	CASSLVRGAGMNTEAFF
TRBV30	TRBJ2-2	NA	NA	TGTGCCTGGCGGACCGTGAACACCGGGGAGCTGTTTTTT	CAWRTVNTGELFF
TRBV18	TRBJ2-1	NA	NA	TGTGCCAGCTCACCGGGGCCCGTTTGGCGTGAGCAGTTCTTC	CASSPGPVWREQFF
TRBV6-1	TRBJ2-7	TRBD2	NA	TGTGCCAGCAAAAGATTAAGCGGGGAGTTCGAGCAGTACTTC	CASKRLSGEFEQYF
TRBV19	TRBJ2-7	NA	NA	TGTGCCAGTAGTATACGACCCGGAGGTGAGCAGTACTTC	CASSIRPGGEQYF
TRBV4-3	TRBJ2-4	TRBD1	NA	TGCGCCAGCAGCCAAGACCCTGGGACAGGGGGCTTAGATCAGTACTTC	CASSQDPGTGGLDQYF
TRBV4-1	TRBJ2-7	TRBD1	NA	TGCGCCAGCAGCGCAACTCAAAGGACAGGGTTGTACGAGCAGTACTTC	CASSATQRTGLYEQYF
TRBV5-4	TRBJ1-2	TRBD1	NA	TGTGCCAGCAGCCCCAAGAAGGGCTCGGGACAGGGCTATGGCTACACCTTC	CASSPKKGSGQGYGYTF
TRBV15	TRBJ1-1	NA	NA	TGTGCCACCACCCCGAGAGAGCCTGGGAACACTGAAGCTTTCTTT	CATTPREPGNTEAFF
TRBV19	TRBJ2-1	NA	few	TGTGCCAGTAGTATGCGGCTACAGGTTCGGGATGAGCAGTTCTTC	CASSMRLQVRDEQFF
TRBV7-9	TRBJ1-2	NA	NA	TGTGCCAGCAGCTTACAGGGCGTCTATGGCTACACCTTC	CASSLQGVYGYTF
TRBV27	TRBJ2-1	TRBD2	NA	TGTGCCAGCAGGCCTCCGGGACTATTCTCGTTTTCTGGTGAGCAGTTCTTC	CASRPPGLFSFSGEQFF
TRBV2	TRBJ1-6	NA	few	TGTGCCAGCAGTGAAACAGAAGCACCCCTCCACTTT	CASSETEAPLHF
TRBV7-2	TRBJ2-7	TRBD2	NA	TGTGCCAGCAGCCCCGGACTAGCGGAAGTTAGGGTATACGAGCAGTACTTC	CASSPGLAEVRVYEQYF
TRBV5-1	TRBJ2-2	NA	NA	TGCGCCAGCAGCTTGGGACAGTTCGCGAACACCGGGGAGCTGTTTTTT	CASSLGQFANTGELFF
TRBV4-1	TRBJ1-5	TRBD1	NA	TGCGCCAGCAGCCCAAGCAAAGACAGGGGAAGCAATCAGCCCCAGCATTTT	CASSPSKDRGSNQPQHF
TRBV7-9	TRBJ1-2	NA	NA	TGTGCCAGCAGCCTGGACCACAGGATAGGGGGCTACACCTTC	CASSLDHRIGGYTF
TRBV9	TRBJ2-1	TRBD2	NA	TGTGCCAGCAGCATTCTAGCGGGGCCAGTCAATGAGCAGTTCTTC	CASSILAGPVNEQFF
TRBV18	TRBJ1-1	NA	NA	TGTGCCAGCTCACCCGAACTAGACAGTGAAGCTTTCTTT	CASSPELDSEAFF
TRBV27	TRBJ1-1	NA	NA	TGTGCCAGCAGTTTATCCAGGGGCACTGAAGCTTTCTTT	CASSLSRGTEAFF
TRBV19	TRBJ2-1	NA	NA	TGTGCCAGTAGTATAGATTGGTTCTCAGACAATGAGCAGTTCTTC	CASSIDWFSDNEQFF
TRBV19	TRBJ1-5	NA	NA	TGTGCCAGTAGTCCCCAGGTAGGATCGAACAGCAATCAGCCCCAGCATTTT	CASSPQVGSNSNQPQHF
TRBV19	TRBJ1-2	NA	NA	TGTGCCAGTTCCGCGGGGGGCAACTATGGCTACACCTTC	CASSAGGNYGYTF
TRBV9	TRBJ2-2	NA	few	TGTGCCAGCGGGGTACGGATGAACACCGGGGAGCTGTTTTTT	CASGVRMNTGELFF